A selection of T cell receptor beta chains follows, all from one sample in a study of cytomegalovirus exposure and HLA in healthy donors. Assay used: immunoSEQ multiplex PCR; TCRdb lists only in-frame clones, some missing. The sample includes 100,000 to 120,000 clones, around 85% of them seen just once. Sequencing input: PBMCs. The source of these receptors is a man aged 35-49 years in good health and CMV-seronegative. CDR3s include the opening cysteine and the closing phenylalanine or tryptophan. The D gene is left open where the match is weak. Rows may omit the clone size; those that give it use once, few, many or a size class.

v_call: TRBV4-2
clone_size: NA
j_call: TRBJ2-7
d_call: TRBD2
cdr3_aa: CASSQDRSGGDFSYEQYF
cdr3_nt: TGTGCCAGCAGCCAAGATAGATCGGGGGGGGATTTCTCCTACGAGCAGTACTTC

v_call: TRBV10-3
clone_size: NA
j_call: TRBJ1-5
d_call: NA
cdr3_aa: CAISEVGAGQPQHF
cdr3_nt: TGTGCCATCAGTGAGGTCGGAGCGGGTCAGCCCCAGCATTTT

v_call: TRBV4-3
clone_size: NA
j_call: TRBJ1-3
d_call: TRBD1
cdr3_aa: CASSLRDSEHSGNTIYF
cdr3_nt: TGCGCCAGCAGCCTCCGGGACAGCGAGCATTCCGGAAACACCATATATTTT

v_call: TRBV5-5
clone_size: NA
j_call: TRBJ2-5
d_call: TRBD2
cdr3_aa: CASSLVAGGPQETQYF
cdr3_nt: TGTGCCAGCAGCTTGGTAGCGGGGGGTCCCCAAGAGACCCAGTACTTC

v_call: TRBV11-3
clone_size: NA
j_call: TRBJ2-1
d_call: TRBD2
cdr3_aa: CASSLGGAGVYNEQFF
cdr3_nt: TGTGCCAGCAGCTTAGGTGGAGCGGGGGTTTACAATGAGCAGTTCTTC

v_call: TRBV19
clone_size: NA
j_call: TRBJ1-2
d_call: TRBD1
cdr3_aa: CATFPGTGIYGYTF
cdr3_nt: TGTGCCACTTTCCCCGGGACAGGGATCTATGGCTACACCTTC

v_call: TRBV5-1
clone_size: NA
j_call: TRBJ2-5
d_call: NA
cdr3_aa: CASSERTIQETQYF
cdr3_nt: TGCGCCAGCAGCGAGCGGACCATTCAAGAGACCCAGTACTTC

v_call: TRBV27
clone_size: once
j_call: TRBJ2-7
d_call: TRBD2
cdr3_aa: CASSQGGGYEQYF
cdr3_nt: TGTGCCAGCAGCCAGGGCGGGGGCTACGAGCAGTACTTC

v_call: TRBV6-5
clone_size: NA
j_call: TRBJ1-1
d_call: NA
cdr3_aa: CASSRDRNTEAFF
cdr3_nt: TGTGCCAGCAGCCGAGACAGGAACACTGAAGCTTTCTTT

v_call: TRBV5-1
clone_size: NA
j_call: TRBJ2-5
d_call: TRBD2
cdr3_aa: CASSLGSRGGSETQYF
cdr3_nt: TGCGCCAGCAGCTTGGGGTCGCGGGGGGGCTCGGAGACCCAGTACTTC

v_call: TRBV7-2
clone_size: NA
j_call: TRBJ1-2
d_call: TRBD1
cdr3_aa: CASSLSLTGRGYTF
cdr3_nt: TGTGCCAGCAGCTTAAGCCTGACAGGGAGAGGCTACACCTTC

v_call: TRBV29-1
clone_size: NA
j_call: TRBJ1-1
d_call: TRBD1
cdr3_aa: CSNRDRGKGTEAFF
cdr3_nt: TGCAGCAACCGGGACAGGGGAAAAGGTACTGAAGCTTTCTTT

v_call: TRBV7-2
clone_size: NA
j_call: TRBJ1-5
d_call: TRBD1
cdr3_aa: CASSRGTGNQPQHF
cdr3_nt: TGTGCCAGCAGCCGAGGGACAGGCAATCAGCCCCAGCATTTT

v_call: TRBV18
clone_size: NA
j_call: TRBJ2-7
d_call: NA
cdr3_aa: CASSRDTGIYEQYF
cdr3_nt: TGTGCCAGCTCACGGGACACAGGAATTTACGAGCAGTACTTC

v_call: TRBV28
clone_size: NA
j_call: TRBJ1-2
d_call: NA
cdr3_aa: CASSLQGNYGYTF
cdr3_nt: TGTGCCAGCAGCCTCCAGGGTAACTATGGCTACACCTTC

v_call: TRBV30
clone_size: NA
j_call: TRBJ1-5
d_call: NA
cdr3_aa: CAWRKEGYSNQPQHF
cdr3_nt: TGTGCCTGGAGGAAGGAGGGTTATAGCAATCAGCCCCAGCATTTT

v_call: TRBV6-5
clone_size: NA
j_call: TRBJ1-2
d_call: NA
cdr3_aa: CASSWQREYGYTF
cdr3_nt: TGTGCCAGCAGTTGGCAGAGGGAGTATGGCTACACCTTC

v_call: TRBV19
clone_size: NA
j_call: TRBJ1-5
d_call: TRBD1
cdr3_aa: CASSIADRGWWQPQHF
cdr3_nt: TGTGCCAGTAGTATAGCGGACAGGGGTTGGTGGCAGCCCCAGCATTTT

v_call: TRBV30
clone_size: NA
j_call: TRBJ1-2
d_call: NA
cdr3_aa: CAWSVQEEASYGYTF
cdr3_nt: TGTGCCTGGAGTGTACAGGAAGAGGCATCCTATGGCTACACCTTC

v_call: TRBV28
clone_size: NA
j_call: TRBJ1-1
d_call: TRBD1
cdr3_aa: CASSPGGKTEAFF
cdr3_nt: TGTGCCAGCAGCCCAGGGGGAAAAACTGAAGCTTTCTTT

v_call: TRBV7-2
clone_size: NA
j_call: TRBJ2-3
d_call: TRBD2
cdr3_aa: CASSLRLAGANTQYF
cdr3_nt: TGTGCCAGCAGCTTAAGACTAGCGGGGGCGAATACGCAGTATTTT

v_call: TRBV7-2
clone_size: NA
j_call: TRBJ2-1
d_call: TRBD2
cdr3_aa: CASSLAAGTNNEQFF
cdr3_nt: TGTGCCAGCAGCTTAGCAGCCGGGACTAACAATGAGCAGTTCTTC